These 31 T cell receptor beta chains were sequenced from one sample in a study of PD-L1 blockade in urothelial cancer. Profiling relied on immunoSEQ multiplex PCR, and the TCRdb table lists in-frame clones only, not all of them. The repertoire holds under 100,000 clones, with over 80% as singletons. The sample consisted of PBMCs, taken around atezolizumab (anti-PD-L1) treatment. These receptors were taken from a man between 65 and 85 years old with urothelial cancer.

The table lists this clone with a count of one. The chain employs TRBV11-1 and TRBJ2-2; 7 nucleotides match TRBD2. The germline CDR1 and CDR2 sequences are SGHAT and FQDESV (reference sequence). The CDR3 spans 15 residues. The V segment lost 4 bases and the J segment 1 base; nucleotides outside the gene matches: 3. CDR3: CASSSTSRNTGELFF. In DNA form, the CDR3 reads TGTGCCAGCAGCTCGACTAGCAGGAACACCGGGGAGCTGTTTTTT.

The gene calls are TRBV15 and TRBJ1-1, with D possibly TRBD1 on 6 matching bases. Germline V lookup: CDR1 LNHNV, CDR2 YYDKDF (reference sequence). The CDR3 spans 15 residues. V was trimmed by 1 base and J by 1 base, leaving 10 bases between them. The CDR3 nucleotides read TGTGCCACCAGCAGAGGGCCGGGACAGAACACTGAAGCTTTCTTT. This translates into CATSRGPGQNTEAFF. Variable domain in full (rest from reference TRBV15 and TRBJ1-1): DAMVIQNPRYQVTQFGKPVTLSCSQTLNHNVMYWYQQKSSQAPKLLFHYYDKDFNNEADTPDNFQSRRPNTSFCFLDIRSPGLGDTAMYLCATSRGPGQNTEAFFGQGTRLTVV.

This chain uses TRBV18 with TRBJ2-7, with 12 nucleotides matching TRBD1. The CDR3 covers 16 residues. Germline assignment: CDR1 KGHSH and CDR2 LQKENI. The ends lost 5 bases at V and 5 bases at J; junction bases unmatched: 10. Here the CDR3 reads CASSASGQGANNEQYF. The CDR3 nucleotides are TGTGCCAGCTCAGCCTCGGGACAGGGGGCCAACAACGAGCAGTACTTC. Using reference TRBV18 and TRBJ2-7 for the parts outside the CDR3, the full variable domain is NAGVMQNPRHLVRRRGQEARLRCSPMKGHSHVYWYRQLPEEGLKFMVYLQKENIIDESGMPKERFSAEFPKEGPSILRIQQVVRGDSAAYFCASSASGQGANNEQYFGPGTRLTVT.

This chain joins TRBV5-1 and TRBJ2-6; D gene unclear. Trimming pared 7 bases from V and 0 bases from J, leaving 8 bases between. Looked up from germline, CDR1 is SGHRS and CDR2 is YFSETQ. The CDR3 length is 14 residues. CDR3 in amino acids: CASRASSGANVLTF. The CDR3 region has the DNA TGCGCCAGCCGCGCTAGCTCTGGGGCCAACGTCCTGACTTTC. The full variable domain, in which reference TRBV5-1 and TRBJ2-6 provide the parts outside the CDR3, is KAGVTQTPRYLIKTRGQQVTLSCSPISGHRSVSWYQQTPGQGLQFLFEYFSETQRNKGNFPGRFSGRQFSNSRSEMNVSTLELGDSALYLCASRASSGANVLTFGAGSRLTVL.

This chain joins TRBV30 and TRBJ2-3; D perhaps matches TRBD1 (5 bases). V shed 4 bases and J shed 2 bases, with 10 bases lying between them. The CDR3 has 13 amino acids. Germline V gene data show CDR1 as GTSNPN and CDR2 as SVGIG (reference sequence). CDR3 sequence reads: CAWTVGHTDTQYF. DNA for the CDR3: TGTGCCTGGACTGTGGGGCACACAGATACGCAGTATTTT.

J is TRBJ2-3 and V is TRBV6-6, with 13 nucleotides matching TRBD2. This CDR3 spans 16 amino acids. Losses at the gene ends were 5 bases for V and 4 bases for J; bases not matched to a gene: 6. Germline values: CDR1 MNHNY, CDR2 SVGAGI (reference sequence). The CDR3 coding sequence is TGTGCCAGCAGTAGGACTAGCGGGAGAGGGCCAGATACGCAGTATTTT. Its protein product is CASSRTSGRGPDTQYF.

Comment on this clone: A single base separates this from a much larger clone, so it may be a read error. V gene TRBV29-1 combines with J gene TRBJ1-1, with 9 bases identical to TRBD1. CDR3 size: 13 residues. After removal of 7 bases from V and 0 bases from J, the junction contained 3 bases not matched to a gene. The germline gives CDR1 SQVTM, CDR2 ANQGSEA. The CDR3 here is CSAGDRVNTEAFF. The CDR3 bases are TGCAGCGCTGGGGACAGGGTGAACACTGAAGCTTTCTTT.

The J gene is TRBJ2-3, the V gene TRBV6-6; D not certain. Germline CDR1 MNHNY, CDR2 SVGAGI (reference sequence). V lost 4 bases to trimming and J lost 4 bases, with 9 bases between them. The CDR3 runs 13 residues. Here the CDR3 DNA reads TGTGCCAGCAGTTCATTCACTTCAGATACGCAGTATTTT. Residues: CASSSFTSDTQYF.

The chain joins TRBV7-9 to TRBJ1-2; possibly TRBD1 for D (5 bases). V lost 5 bases, J lost 3 bases, and 13 bases lay in between. The CDR3 runs 14 residues. Germline V gives CDR1 SEHNR, CDR2 FQNEAQ (reference sequence). CDR3: CASSGSGMDYGYTF. In DNA, the CDR3 is TGTGCCAGCAGCGGATCAGGGATGGACTATGGCTACACCTTC.

The chain joins TRBV5-1 to TRBJ2-3; 14 nucleotides line up with TRBD2. The CDR3 is 16 residues long. Germline assignment: CDR1 SGHRS and CDR2 YFSETQ. Trimming removed 4 bases from V and 1 base from J; junction bases left unmatched: 2. This chain's CDR3 is CASSTTSGGGTDTQYF. The CDR3 coding sequence is TGCGCCAGCAGCACGACTAGCGGGGGGGGCACAGATACGCAGTATTTT.

V usage is TRBV19 and J usage is TRBJ1-2, with 11 nucleotides matching TRBD1. With V trimmed by 8 bases and J by 6 bases, 11 bases remained unmatched. The CDR3 has 15 amino acids. Germline CDR1 is LNHDA and CDR2 is SQIVND (reference sequence). For the CDR3, the DNA is TGTGCCAGTTTTTCTATGGACAGGGGGCTCAATGGCTACACCTTC. It yields the protein CASFSMDRGLNGYTF.

The gene calls are TRBV7-2 and TRBJ2-7; the D is unclear. Germline values: CDR1 SGHTA, CDR2 FQGNSA. Trimming took off 2 bases at V and 0 bases at J, with 5 bases between the two ends. The CDR3 consists of 13 residues. The CDR3: CASSLSFSYEQYF. Here the CDR3 DNA reads TGTGCCAGCAGCTTAAGCTTCTCCTACGAGCAGTACTTC.

This chain connects TRBV7-2 to TRBJ2-1; D perhaps matches TRBD1 (5 bases). This CDR3 comprises 12 residues. With 3 bases removed from V and 7 bases from J, the gap between germline ends came to 7 bases. Germline V gene lookup returns CDR1 SGHTA and CDR2 FQGNSA. CDR3 protein: CASSFRVNEQFF. The CDR3 DNA sequence: TGTGCCAGCAGCTTCAGGGTGAATGAGCAGTTCTTC.

The chain is built from TRBV25-1 and TRBJ1-4; 7 bases fit TRBD1. This CDR3 spans 16 amino acids. Germline CDR1 reads MGHDK; CDR2 reads SYGVNS. The ends lost 3 bases at V and 2 bases at J; junction bases unmatched: 6. The CDR3 coding sequence is TGTGCCAGCAGTGATCCGACAGGGTCGACTAATGAAAAACTGTTTTTT. Translation gives CASSDPTGSTNEKLFF.

V is TRBV19 and J is TRBJ1-1; the match to TRBD1 covers 8 bases. V was clipped by 3 bases and J by 2 bases; unmatched bases: 11. The CDR3 sequence is 17 residues long. Germline V gives CDR1 LNHDA, CDR2 SQIVND (reference sequence). In nucleotides, the CDR3 is TGTGCCAGTAGTATTCTGTGGCAGGGGGCGCGAAACACTGAAGCTTTCTTT. Translation: CASSILWQGARNTEAFF.

CDR3 sequence reads: CASRAGGGPQHF. The CDR3 DNA follows: TGTGCCAGCAGGGCTGGCGGGGGGCCCCAGCATTTT. V is TRBV2 and J is TRBJ1-5, with a weak D call TRBD1 (5 bases). The CDR3 totals 12 residues. Looked up from germline, CDR1 is SNHLY and CDR2 is FYNNEI. V lost 6 bases and J lost 9, with 12 bases in between.

The chain uses TRBV7-9 and TRBJ2-1, with D unresolved. This CDR3 spans 13 amino acids. The V end lost 5 bases, the J end lost 8 bases, and 13 bases lay between the germline ends. CDR1 and CDR2 (germline): SEHNR, FQNEAQ (reference sequence). CDR3 loop: CASSRIENDEQFF. The CDR3 DNA follows: TGTGCCAGCAGCCGAATAGAGAACGATGAGCAGTTCTTC.

The V call is TRBV15, the J call TRBJ2-2; TRBD2 aligns across 13 bases. Germline V gene data show CDR1 as LNHNV and CDR2 as YYDKDF (reference sequence). With V trimmed by 5 bases and J by 1 base, 7 bases remained unmatched. The CDR3 is made up of 18 amino acids. The CDR3 sequence is CATSPFGLAGENTGELFF. CDR3 DNA: TGTGCCACCAGCCCCTTCGGACTAGCGGGAGAGAACACCGGGGAGCTGTTTTTT.

The chain combines TRBV9 with TRBJ1-3; weak D call: TRBD1 (6 bases). V was cut by 0 bases and J by 4 bases, with 8 bases left in between. In germline, CDR1 is SGDLS, CDR2 YYNGEE. The CDR3 totals 14 residues. CDR3 residues: CASSVGQAGNTIYF. CDR3 in DNA: TGTGCCAGCAGCGTAGGACAGGCCGGAAACACCATATATTTT.

The chain recombines TRBV7-8 with TRBJ1-4; perhaps TRBD1 as D (5 bases). The germline CDR1 and CDR2 sequences are SGHVS and FQNEAQ. The CDR3 loop spans 16 amino acids. V lost 5 bases and J lost 6, with 19 bases in between. The CDR3 sequence: CASSPPGAGYDEKLFF. The CDR3 region has the DNA TGTGCCAGCAGCCCACCGGGCGCAGGGTATGATGAAAAACTGTTTTTT.

The rearrangement links TRBV2 to TRBJ2-4, with a weak D call TRBD1 (7 bases). The germline V gene has CDR1 SNHLY and CDR2 FYNNEI. This CDR3 has 14 residues. V was clipped by 5 bases and J by 9 bases, with 17 bases between them. CDR3: CASSRPTGRTIQYF. CDR3 DNA: TGTGCCAGCAGTAGACCGACAGGGAGGACCATTCAGTACTTC.

This clone is a singleton in its sample. Here the CDR3 DNA reads TGTGCCAGCAGCTTAGCGCTGGAGCGATCCTCCTACGAGCAGTACTTC. Its translation: CASSLALERSSYEQYF. The gene calls are TRBV11-1 and TRBJ2-7; D is undetermined. With 0 bases removed from V and 0 bases from J, the gap between germline ends came to 12 bases. The CDR3 spans 16 residues. The germline V gene encodes CDR1 SGHAT and CDR2 FQDESV (reference sequence).

The gene calls are TRBV19 and TRBJ2-7; TRBD2 matches at 7 bases. After removal of 7 bases from V and 7 bases from J, the junction contained 13 bases not matched to a gene. The CDR3 loop spans 14 amino acids. Per the germline V gene, CDR1 is LNHDA and CDR2 is SQIVND (reference sequence). CDR3: CASMNTGGVLEQYF. The CDR3 nucleotides are TGTGCCAGTATGAATACGGGGGGAGTGCTTGAGCAGTACTTC.

This chain joins TRBV7-9 and TRBJ2-7; 10 bases agree with TRBD2. Per the germline V gene, CDR1 is SEHNR and CDR2 is FQNEAQ (reference sequence). The CDR3 length is 16 residues. With 1 base clipped from V and 4 bases from J, the junction kept 7 bases outside the gene matches. The CDR3 spells CASSLEGSGRKYEQYF. The CDR3 DNA sequence: TGTGCCAGCAGCTTAGAGGGTAGCGGGAGGAAGTACGAGCAGTACTTC.

The chain couples TRBV5-1 to TRBJ1-1; 11 bases are shared with TRBD1. After removal of 4 bases from V and 5 bases from J, the junction contained 4 bases not matched to a gene. The CDR3 runs 14 residues. The germline gives CDR1 SGHRS, CDR2 YFSETQ. The CDR3 sequence is CASSEGTGGTEAFF. The CDR3 DNA reads as TGCGCCAGCAGCGAAGGGACAGGGGGGACTGAAGCTTTCTTT.

J is TRBJ1-3 and V is TRBV18; TRBD1 matches at 8 bases. Germline values: CDR1 KGHSH, CDR2 LQKENI. The V gene end was trimmed by 6 bases and the J gene end by 8 bases; junction bases not matched to a gene: 3. This CDR3 is 12 amino acids long. CDR3 amino acids: CASSLQGDTIYF. The CDR3 DNA reads TGTGCCAGCTCTCTACAGGGGGACACCATATATTTT.

The V and J genes are TRBV4-1 and TRBJ1-1; 9 positions match TRBD1. This CDR3 comprises 15 residues. J gave up 2 bases and V 2 bases, and 3 bases lay outside the gene matches. The germline V gene encodes CDR1 MGHRA and CDR2 YSYEKL. CDR3 region: CASSQNRGRNTEAFF. DNA for the CDR3: TGCGCCAGCAGCCAAAACAGGGGGCGAAACACTGAAGCTTTCTTT.

This chain joins TRBV2 and TRBJ1-4, with 7 bases that match TRBD1. The J segment lost 4 bases and the V segment lost 2 bases, leaving 7 bases of the junction unmatched. CDR3 size: 16 residues. CDR1 and CDR2 (germline): SNHLY, FYNNEI. The CDR3 loop reads CASSEFGRQGNEKLFF. The CDR3 DNA reads as TGTGCCAGCAGTGAATTCGGGAGACAGGGTAATGAAAAACTGTTTTTT.

The chain combines TRBV27 with TRBJ2-1; the match to TRBD2 covers 7 bases. CDR1 MNHEY and CDR2 SMNVEV come from the germline V gene (reference sequence). The V and J ends lost 6 bases and 0 bases, in that order; junction bases with no gene match: 5. This CDR3 has 15 amino acids. The CDR3, as DNA: TGTGCCAGCAGCACCGGGAGGAGCTCCTACAATGAGCAGTTCTTC. Translation: CASSTGRSSYNEQFF.

The gene calls are TRBV5-6 and TRBJ1-2; D is uncertain. Per the germline V gene, CDR1 is SGHDT and CDR2 is YYEEEE. The CDR3 runs to 14 residues. V was shortened by 3 bases and J by 3 bases, with 12 bases between the two germline ends. CDR3 bases: TGTGCCAGCAGCTCGGGCGGGATTGACTATGGCTACACCTTC. Protein: CASSSGGIDYGYTF. Combining the CDR3 with reference TRBV5-6 and TRBJ1-2 gives the whole variable domain DAGVTQSPTHLIKTRGQQVTLRCSPKSGHDTVSWYQQALGQGPQFIFQYYEEEERQRGNFPDRFSGHQFPNYSSELNVNALLLGDSALYLCASSSGGIDYGYTFGSGTRLTVV.

V gene TRBV5-4 combines with J gene TRBJ2-4; 14 bases line up with TRBD2. Looked up from germline, CDR1 is SGHNT and CDR2 is YYREEE (reference sequence). This CDR3 comprises 18 residues. Trimming at V came to 3 bases and at J to 0 bases, leaving 5 bases not matched to a gene. The CDR3 coding sequence is TGTGCCAGCAGCTCCGGGACTAGCGGGGGCCTAGCCAAAAACATTCAGTACTTC. Its translation: CASSSGTSGGLAKNIQYF.